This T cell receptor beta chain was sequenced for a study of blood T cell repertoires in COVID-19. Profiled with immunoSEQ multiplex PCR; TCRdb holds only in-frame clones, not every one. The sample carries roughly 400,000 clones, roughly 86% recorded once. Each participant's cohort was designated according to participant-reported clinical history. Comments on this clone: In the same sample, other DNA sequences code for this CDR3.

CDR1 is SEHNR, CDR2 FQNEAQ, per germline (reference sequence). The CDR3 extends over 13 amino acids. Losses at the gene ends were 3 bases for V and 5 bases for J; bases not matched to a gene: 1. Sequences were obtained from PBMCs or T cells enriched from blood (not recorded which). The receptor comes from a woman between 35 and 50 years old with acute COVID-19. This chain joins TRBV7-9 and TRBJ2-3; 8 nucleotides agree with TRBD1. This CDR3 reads CASSFDRGDTQYF. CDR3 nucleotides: TGTGCCAGCAGCTTTGACAGGGGAGATACGCAGTATTTT.